This TCR beta chain stems from a study of blood T cell repertoires in COVID-19. Study overall: Samples taken during acute and convalescent COVID-19 were collected in the United States, Italy and Spain.

Authors' methods: Amplification of reference gene primers was used by the study to estimate nucleated cell counts. The table came from immunoSEQ multiplex PCR; TCRdb's copy has only in-frame clones and leaves some out. V and J calls and clone size come straight from that table; D and trimming were deduced from the DNA. The sample holds about 190,000 clones, around nine tenths seen once. The clonotype was recovered from an older woman with COVID-19, enrolled during active disease. The material sequenced was peripheral blood.

CDR3: CASGDRGGSYEQFF. The CDR3 DNA reads as TGTGCCAGCGGCGACCGGGGCGGGAGTTATGAGCAGTTCTTC. V gene TRBV5-6 combines with J gene TRBJ2-1; 7 bases are a match to TRBD2. CDR1 and CDR2 from the germline V gene are SGHDT and YYEEEE. Trimming removed 7 bases from V and 8 bases from J; junction bases left unmatched: 12. This CDR3 is 14 amino acids long.